The present T cell receptor (beta chain) was sequenced within a study of cytomegalovirus exposure and HLA in healthy donors. Study background: Roughly 180 million T cells yielded some 120 million unique TCR beta sequences in earlier analysis. Genotyping of more than 300 donors showed that 80% to 85% belonged to the Caucasian-associated ancestry cluster. General study points: Reports credit the classifier with highly specific, highly sensitive diagnosis of cytomegalovirus status.

Germline CDR1 reads PRHDT; CDR2 reads FYEKMQ (reference sequence). Trimming stripped 0 bases from V and 1 base from J, with 6 bases between. The CDR3 has 14 residues. PCR amplification relied on 60 Vbeta primers (plus 13 Jbeta primers). Data came from immunoSEQ multiplex PCR; TCRdb stores just in-frame clones and leaves some out. The sample lists fewer than 95,000 clones, 70% to 80% occurring once. About this clone: Its cognate antigen is unknown. Other DNA variants within this sample encode the same CDR3.

The sample taken for sequencing was PBMCs. This TCR was recovered from a man aged 30-40 years in good health and CMV-seronegative. This chain connects TRBV13 to TRBJ1-1, with TRBD1 as a possible D gene (6 bases). The CDR3 DNA is TGTGCCAGCAGCTTAGGACAGGGGAACACTGAAGCTTTCTTT. It yields the protein CASSLGQGNTEAFF.